This entry is about one T cell receptor (beta chain). These data are taken from a study of blood T cell repertoires in COVID-19. Across the study: COVID-19 samples from acute and convalescent phases originated in the United States, Italy and Spain.

The assay was immunoSEQ multiplex PCR, and TCRdb's table has in-frame clones only and misses some. The sample has more than 300,000 clones; around 89% are singletons. The CDR3 loop spans 14 amino acids. Germline CDR1 reads SGHAT; CDR2 reads FQNNGV. The V and J ends lost 1 base and 6 bases respectively, with 12 bases between them. The chain employs TRBV11-2 and TRBJ1-1, with D perhaps TRBD1 (6 bases). Sequenced: peripheral blood. The TCR comes from a man younger than 35 who had recovered from COVID-19. The DNA for the CDR3 is TGTGCCAGCAGCTTAGTTCCGGGGGGCCCTGAAGCTTTCTTT. Protein sequence: CASSLVPGGPEAFF.